This T cell receptor (beta chain) was found in a study of blood T cell repertoires in COVID-19 (dated by TCRdb to about 2020). Turning to the overall study: The collaborator samples originated in the United States, Italy and Spain and spanned the acute and convalescent phases of COVID-19. Where available, HLA class I and class II types were obtained from metadata supplied by the sample provider rather than from assay-based typing. Subjects who had been exposed to COVID-19, were actively infected with it, or had recovered from it provided the deeply sampled blood TCRbeta repertoires that made up the dataset. The material from the prospective study consisted of cDNA or gDNA derived from T cells, B-cell-depleted T cells, or PBMCs. The repertoires were made available in a free public database intended to serve as a resource for research on the immune response to SARS-CoV-2. A de-identified subject ID, COVID-19 status, age in years and sex were almost always included in the sample metadata. The samples were drawn from the first 160 participants of the ongoing ImmuneRACE study and from roughly 1,300 subjects provided by 6 global collaborators. What the research found in general, with its limitations: The quantity of clinical and demographic metadata differed by source and by participant and was supplied without curation.

To note about this clone: Its antigen target is currently unknown. No quality values exist for individual bases; no much larger clone is one base distant.

Participants in the prospective study were enrolled through a virtual design, were aged 18 to 89 years, and lived in fewer than 30 United States geographic areas. To assign participants to cohorts, the prospective study relied on clinical history that participants themselves reported in a screening survey and a study questionnaire. Recovered participants in ImmuneRACE Cohort 3 were defined as having two consecutive negative NP/OP PCR tests, clearance from a healthcare professional, or resolution of symptoms. In the prospective study, mobile phlebotomists collected whole blood, serum and a nasopharyngeal or oropharyngeal swab from each participant. Additional blood draws and questionnaires over an approximately two-month period could optionally be provided by prospective study participants. Blood samples from the prospective study were shipped frozen or at room temperature prior to DNA extraction.

The immunoSEQ Assay, a bias-controlled multiplex PCR, was used to amplify TCRbeta CDR3 regions from genomic DNA. As for the authors' bioinformatics: Within the assay, amplification of reference gene primers was used to estimate how many nucleated cells each sample contained. Sequence reads were collapsed and filtered to measure the absolute abundance of every unique TCRbeta CDR3 rearrangement. For each sample, productive Simpson clonality was calculated as the square root of Simpson's diversity index across productive rearrangements. What TCRdb holds here is the immuneACCESS table cut down to in-frame rearrangements. Part of the clones is not present; checked against another copy, under half of the missing clones reflect an unresolved V gene, and the others are unexplained. The D gene and trimming were derived from the DNA, and the V and J assignments and clone size from that table. The sample records 150,000 or so clones, roughly 84% of which are singletons. 5.5% to 8.5% of the sample lies in the top ten.

CDR3 length: 11 amino acids, cysteine to phenylalanine. Only the CDR3 part of the read is kept: 33 bases, read in frame from the first base. V and J are truncated by 6 bases and 6 bases respectively, leaving an intervening sequence of 12 bases. Based on the germline V gene, the CDR1 and CDR2 sequences are SQVTM and ANQGSEA. The receptor comes from a woman in her forties or fifties who had recovered from COVID-19. The chain uses TRBV29-1 and TRBJ2-7; no D gene is confidently identified. The specimen was PBMCs or T cells enriched from blood (not recorded which). CDR3 loop: CSVERSFEQYF. The nucleotide sequence is TGCAGCGTAGAGAGGAGTTTCGAGCAGTACTTC.